This TCR beta chain comes out of a study of cytomegalovirus exposure and HLA in healthy donors. General study points: The dataset shows that most TCR sequences were rare, while some public TCRs occurred in many donors. Altogether, 164 TCR beta chains were recorded as cytomegalovirus-associated. High specificity and sensitivity for cytomegalovirus status were reported for the classifier.

About this clone itself: Antigen specificity is unknown. The sample has other DNA sequences that encode this CDR3 too.

This CDR3 has 14 amino acids. From germline, CDR1 is SGHAT and CDR2 FQNNGV. The ends lost 1 base at V and 1 base at J; junction bases unmatched: 1. Some clones are missing from TCRdb's copy, which holds only in-frame ones; the method was immunoSEQ multiplex PCR. The repertoire holds 95,000 to 150,000 clones, approximately 95% seen once, with less than 2% in the top ten. The chain couples TRBV11-2 to TRBJ2-7, with TRBD1 matching over 7 bases. Sequenced: PBMCs. The sequence derives from a man younger than 30 in good health and CMV-seronegative. CDR3 residues: CASSLVQGSYEQYF. CDR3 coding DNA: TGTGCCAGCAGCTTAGTACAGGGGTCCTACGAGCAGTACTTC.